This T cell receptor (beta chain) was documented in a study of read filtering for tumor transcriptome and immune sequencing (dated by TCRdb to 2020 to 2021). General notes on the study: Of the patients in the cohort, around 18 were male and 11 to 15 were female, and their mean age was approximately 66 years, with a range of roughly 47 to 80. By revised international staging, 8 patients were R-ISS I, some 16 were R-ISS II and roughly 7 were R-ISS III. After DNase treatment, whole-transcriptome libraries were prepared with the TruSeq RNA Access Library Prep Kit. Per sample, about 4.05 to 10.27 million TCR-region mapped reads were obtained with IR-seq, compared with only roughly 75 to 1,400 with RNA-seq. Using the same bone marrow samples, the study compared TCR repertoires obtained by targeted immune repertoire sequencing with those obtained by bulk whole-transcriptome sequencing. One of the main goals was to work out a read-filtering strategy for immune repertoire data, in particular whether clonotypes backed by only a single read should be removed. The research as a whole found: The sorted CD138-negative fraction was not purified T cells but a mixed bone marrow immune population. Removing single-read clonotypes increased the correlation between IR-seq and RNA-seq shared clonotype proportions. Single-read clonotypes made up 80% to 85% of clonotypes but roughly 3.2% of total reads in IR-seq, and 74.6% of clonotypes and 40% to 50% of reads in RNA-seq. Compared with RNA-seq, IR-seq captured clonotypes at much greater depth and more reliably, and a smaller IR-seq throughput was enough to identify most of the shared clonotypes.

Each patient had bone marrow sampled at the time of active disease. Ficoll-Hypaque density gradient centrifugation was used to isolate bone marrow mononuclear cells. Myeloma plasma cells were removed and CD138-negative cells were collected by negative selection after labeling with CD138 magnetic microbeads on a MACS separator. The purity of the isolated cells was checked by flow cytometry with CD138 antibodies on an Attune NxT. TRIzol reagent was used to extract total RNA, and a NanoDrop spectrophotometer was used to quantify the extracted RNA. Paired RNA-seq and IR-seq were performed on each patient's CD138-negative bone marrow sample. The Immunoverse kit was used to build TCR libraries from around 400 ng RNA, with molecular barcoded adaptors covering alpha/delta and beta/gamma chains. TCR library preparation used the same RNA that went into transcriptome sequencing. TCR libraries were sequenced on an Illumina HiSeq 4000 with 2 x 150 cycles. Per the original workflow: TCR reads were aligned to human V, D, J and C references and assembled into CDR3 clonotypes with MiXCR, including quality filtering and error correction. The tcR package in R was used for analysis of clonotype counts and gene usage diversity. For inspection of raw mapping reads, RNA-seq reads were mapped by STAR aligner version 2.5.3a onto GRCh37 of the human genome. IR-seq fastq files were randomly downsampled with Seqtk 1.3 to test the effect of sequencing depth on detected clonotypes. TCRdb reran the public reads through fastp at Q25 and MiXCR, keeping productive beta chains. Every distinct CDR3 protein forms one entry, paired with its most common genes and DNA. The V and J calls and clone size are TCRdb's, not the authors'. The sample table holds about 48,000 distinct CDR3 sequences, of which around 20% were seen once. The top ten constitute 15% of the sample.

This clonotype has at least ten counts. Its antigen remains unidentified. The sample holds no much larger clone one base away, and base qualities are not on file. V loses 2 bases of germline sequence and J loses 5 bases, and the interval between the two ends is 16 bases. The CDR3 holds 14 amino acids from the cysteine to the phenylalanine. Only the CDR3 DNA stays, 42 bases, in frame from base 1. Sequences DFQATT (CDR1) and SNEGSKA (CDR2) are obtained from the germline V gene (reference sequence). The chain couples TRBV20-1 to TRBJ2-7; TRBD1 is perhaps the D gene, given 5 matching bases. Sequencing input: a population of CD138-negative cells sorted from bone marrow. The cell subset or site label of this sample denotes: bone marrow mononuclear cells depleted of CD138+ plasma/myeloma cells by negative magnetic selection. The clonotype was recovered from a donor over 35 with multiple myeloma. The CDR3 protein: CSARTSFWGNEQYF. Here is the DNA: TGCAGTGCTAGAACTTCCTTTTGGGGCAACGAGCAGTACTTC.